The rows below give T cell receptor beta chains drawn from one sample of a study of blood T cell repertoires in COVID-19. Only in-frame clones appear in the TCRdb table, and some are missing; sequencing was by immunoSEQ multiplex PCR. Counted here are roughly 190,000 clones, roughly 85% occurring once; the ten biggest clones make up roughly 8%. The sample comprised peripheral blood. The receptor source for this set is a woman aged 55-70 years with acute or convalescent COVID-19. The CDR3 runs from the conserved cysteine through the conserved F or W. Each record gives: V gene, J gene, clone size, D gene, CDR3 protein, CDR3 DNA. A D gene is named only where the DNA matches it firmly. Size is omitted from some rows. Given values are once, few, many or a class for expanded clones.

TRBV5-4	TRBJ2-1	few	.	CASSFFGGSKEQFF	TGTGCCAGCAGCTTCTTTGGGGGGAGTAAGGAGCAGTTCTTC
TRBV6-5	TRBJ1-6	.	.	CASSGLDNSPLHF	TGTGCCAGCAGCGGCCTAGATAATTCACCCCTCCACTTT
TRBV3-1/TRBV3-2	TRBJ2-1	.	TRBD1	CASSRGQGAYNEQFF	TGTGCCAGCAGCCGCGGACAGGGGGCTTACAATGAGCAGTTCTTC
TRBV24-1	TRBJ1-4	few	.	CATSDPTSPNEKLFF	TGTGCCACCAGTGATCCGACATCCCCTAATGAAAAACTGTTTTTT
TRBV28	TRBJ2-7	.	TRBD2	CASSFGGRGVYEQYF	TGTGCCAGCAGTTTTGGCGGGAGAGGGGTCTACGAGCAGTACTTC
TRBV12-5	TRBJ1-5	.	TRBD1	CASGLGTGGPPQHF	TGTGCTAGTGGTTTGGGGACAGGGGGGCCGCCCCAGCATTTT
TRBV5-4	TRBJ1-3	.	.	CASSLGAGIAGNTIYF	TGTGCCAGCAGCTTGGGGGCAGGTATAGCTGGAAACACCATATATTTT
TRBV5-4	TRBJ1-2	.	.	CASSLDADRYGYTF	TGTGCCAGCAGCTTGGATGCAGATCGCTATGGCTACACCTTC
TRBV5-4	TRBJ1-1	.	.	CASSLESVSEAFF	TGTGCCAGCAGCTTGGAGAGCGTGTCTGAAGCTTTCTTT
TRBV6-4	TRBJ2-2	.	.	CASSYETQTGELFF	TGTGCCAGCAGTTATGAGACTCAAACCGGGGAGCTGTTTTTT
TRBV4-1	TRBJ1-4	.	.	CASSQEGRGGEKLFF	TGCGCCAGCAGCCAAGAGGGCAGGGGCGGCGAAAAACTGTTTTTT
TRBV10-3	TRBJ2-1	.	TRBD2	CAISEPAGTYNEQFF	TGTGCCATCAGTGAGCCAGCGGGAACCTACAATGAGCAGTTCTTC
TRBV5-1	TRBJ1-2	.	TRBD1	CASRPGIGQGAEGYTF	TGCGCCAGCAGGCCTGGAATCGGACAGGGGGCGGAGGGCTACACCTTC
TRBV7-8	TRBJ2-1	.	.	CASSPALELYNEQFF	TGTGCCAGCAGCCCGGCATTGGAGCTTTACAATGAGCAGTTCTTC
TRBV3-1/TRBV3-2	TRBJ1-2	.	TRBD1	CASSHGTGDYGYTF	TGTGCCAGCAGCCATGGGACAGGGGATTATGGCTACACCTTC
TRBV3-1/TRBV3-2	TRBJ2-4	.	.	CASSQGRDIQYF	TGTGCCAGCAGCCAAGGACGGGACATTCAGTACTTC
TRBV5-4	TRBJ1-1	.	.	CASSFDRDTEAFF	TGTGCCAGCAGTTTCGACCGGGACACTGAAGCTTTCTTT
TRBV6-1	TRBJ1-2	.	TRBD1	CASSEGARGYGYTF	TGTGCCAGCAGTGAAGGAGCCAGGGGGTATGGCTACACCTTC
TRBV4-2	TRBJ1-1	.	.	CASSQDRLESNTEAFF	TGTGCCAGCAGCCAAGACCGTCTAGAGTCGAACACTGAAGCTTTCTTT
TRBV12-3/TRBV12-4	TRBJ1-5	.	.	CASGIRQPQHF	TGTGCCAGCGGTATCAGGCAGCCCCAGCATTTT
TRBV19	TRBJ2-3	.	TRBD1	CATLGQDSTDTQYF	TGTGCCACATTGGGACAGGATAGCACAGATACGCAGTATTTT
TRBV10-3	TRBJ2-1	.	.	CATQGTQRSYNEQFF	TGTGCCACCCAGGGCACCCAAAGGTCCTACAATGAGCAGTTCTTC
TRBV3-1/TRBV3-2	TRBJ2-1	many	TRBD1	CASSQGNQGAPLNEQFF	TGTGCCAGCAGCCAAGGGAATCAGGGGGCTCCCCTCAATGAGCAGTTCTTC
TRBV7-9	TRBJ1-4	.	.	CASSLAGLREKLFF	TGTGCCAGCAGCTTAGCGGGACTCCGCGAAAAACTGTTTTTT
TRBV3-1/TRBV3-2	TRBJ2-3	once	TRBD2	CASSQDTSGRRDTQYF	TGTGCCAGCAGCCAAGATACTAGCGGGAGACGAGATACGCAGTATTTT
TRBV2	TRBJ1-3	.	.	CASSGIRRISTGNTIYF	TGTGCCAGCAGTGGGATAAGGCGGATCTCTACTGGAAACACCATATATTTT
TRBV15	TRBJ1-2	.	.	CATSRGEGREWGYTF	TGTGCCACCAGCAGAGGAGAAGGCAGGGAATGGGGCTACACCTTC
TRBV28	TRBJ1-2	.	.	CASRQGLSGYTF	TGTGCCAGCAGACAGGGCCTGAGCGGCTACACCTTC